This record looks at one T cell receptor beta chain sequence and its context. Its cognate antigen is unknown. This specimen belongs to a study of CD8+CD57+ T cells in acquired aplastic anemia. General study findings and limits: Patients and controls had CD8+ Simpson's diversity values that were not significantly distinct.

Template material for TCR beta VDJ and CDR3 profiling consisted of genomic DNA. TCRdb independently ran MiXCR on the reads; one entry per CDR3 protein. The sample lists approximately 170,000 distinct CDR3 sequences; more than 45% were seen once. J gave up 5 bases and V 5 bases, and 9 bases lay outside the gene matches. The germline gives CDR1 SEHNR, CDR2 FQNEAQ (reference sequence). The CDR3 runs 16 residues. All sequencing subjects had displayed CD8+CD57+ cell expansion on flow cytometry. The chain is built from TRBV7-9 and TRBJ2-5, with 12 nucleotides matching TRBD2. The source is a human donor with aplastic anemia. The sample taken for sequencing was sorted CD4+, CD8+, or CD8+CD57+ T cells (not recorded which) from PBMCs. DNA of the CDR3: TGTGCCAGCAGCCAGACTAGCGGGAGAGGATGGGAGACCCAGTACTTC. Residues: CASSQTSGRGWETQYF.